The entry below gives a single TCR beta chain sequence along with its context. Its cognate antigen is unknown. The data were taken from a study of T cells expressing NK-cell markers. About the research overall: All TCR beta repertoires analysed originated from sorted CD3+CD56+NKG2C+, CD3+CD56+NKG2C- and CD3+CD56-NKG2C+ T cells. Most of the eight sequenced donors tested HCMV-seropositive; one tested seronegative.

Making the TCR beta cDNA relied on 5'RACE template switching with UMIs. Reanalyzing the 5' RACE reads, TCRdb keeps one entry per CDR3 protein, without DNA. This listing includes around 380,000 distinct CDR3 sequences. Study results and caveats: Dominant NKG2C+ clonotype frequencies of about 1.0-8% of CD8+ T cells were measured in 5 or 6 donors.

Sequences were obtained from blood T cells: a sorted CD56 or NKG2C T cell subset, CD4+ or CD8+ T cells, or bulk PBMC T cells (not recorded which). The receptor comes from a woman between 45 and 60 years old in good health.

The CDR3 sequence is CASRGLAGNIGELFF. The chain is built from TRBV10-2 and TRBJ2-2; with no DNA, the TCRdb D assignment of TRBD2 cannot be verified. The CDR3 spans 15 residues. Germline V lookup: CDR1 WSHSY, CDR2 SAAADI.